This T cell receptor beta chain was documented in a study of blood T cell repertoires in COVID-19. Study background: From the United States, Italy and Spain came samples of acute and convalescent COVID-19.

Germline assignment: CDR1 LNHDA and CDR2 SQIVND (reference sequence). Between the trimmed V and J ends, which lost 7 bases and 1 base, there was a span of 13 bases. CDR3 length equals 14 residues. As processed by the authors: Quantification of nucleated cells was approximated via reference gene primer amplification. Profiling relied on immunoSEQ multiplex PCR, and the TCRdb table lists in-frame clones only, not all of them. That table is the source of V, J and clone size, and D and trimming were worked out from the DNA. This table has 84,000 or so clones, over 75% appearing once. This rearrangement joins TRBV19 to TRBJ1-1; unclear D gene. Sequencing used peripheral blood. The TCR was taken from a human donor in a cohort sampled during active COVID-19. The CDR3 sequence is CASNLFRGNTEAFF. The CDR3 nucleotides read TGTGCCAGTAACCTCTTCCGGGGGAACACTGAAGCTTTCTTT.